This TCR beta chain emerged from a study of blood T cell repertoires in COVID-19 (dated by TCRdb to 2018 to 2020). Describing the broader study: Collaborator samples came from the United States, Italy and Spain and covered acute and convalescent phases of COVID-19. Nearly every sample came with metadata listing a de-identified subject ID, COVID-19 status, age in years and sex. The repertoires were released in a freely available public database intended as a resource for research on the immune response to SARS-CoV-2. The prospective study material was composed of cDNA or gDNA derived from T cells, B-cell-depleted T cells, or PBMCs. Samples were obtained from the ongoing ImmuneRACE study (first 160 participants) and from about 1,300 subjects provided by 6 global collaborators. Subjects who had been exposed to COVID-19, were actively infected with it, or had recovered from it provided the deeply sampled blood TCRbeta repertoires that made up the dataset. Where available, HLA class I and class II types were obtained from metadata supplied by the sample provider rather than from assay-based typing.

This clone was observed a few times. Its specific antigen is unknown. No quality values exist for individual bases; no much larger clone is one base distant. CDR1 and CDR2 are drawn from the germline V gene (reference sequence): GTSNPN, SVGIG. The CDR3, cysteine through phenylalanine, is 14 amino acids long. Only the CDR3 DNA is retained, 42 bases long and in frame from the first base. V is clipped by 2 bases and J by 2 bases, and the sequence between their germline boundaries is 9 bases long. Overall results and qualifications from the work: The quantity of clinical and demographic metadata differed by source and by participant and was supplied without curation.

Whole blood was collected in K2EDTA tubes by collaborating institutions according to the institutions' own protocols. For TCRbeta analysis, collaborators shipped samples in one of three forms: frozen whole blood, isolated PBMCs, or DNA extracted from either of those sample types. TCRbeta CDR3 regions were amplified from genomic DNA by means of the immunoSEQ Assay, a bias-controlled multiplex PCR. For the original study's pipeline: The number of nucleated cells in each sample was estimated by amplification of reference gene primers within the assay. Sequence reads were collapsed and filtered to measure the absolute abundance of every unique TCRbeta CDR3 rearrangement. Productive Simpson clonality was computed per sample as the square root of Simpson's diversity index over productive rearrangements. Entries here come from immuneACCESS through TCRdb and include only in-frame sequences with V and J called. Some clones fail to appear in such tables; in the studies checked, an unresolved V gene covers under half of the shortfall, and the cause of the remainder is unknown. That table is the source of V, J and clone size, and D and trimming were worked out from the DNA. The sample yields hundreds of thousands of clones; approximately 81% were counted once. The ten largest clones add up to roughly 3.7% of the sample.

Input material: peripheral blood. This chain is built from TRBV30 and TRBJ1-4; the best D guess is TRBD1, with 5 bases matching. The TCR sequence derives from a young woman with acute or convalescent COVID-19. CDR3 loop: CAWSPGFTNEKLFF. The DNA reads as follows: TGTGCCTGGAGTCCAGGGTTTACTAATGAAAAACTGTTTTTT.